This T cell receptor beta chain was recorded in a study of CD8+ T cells in alopecia areata. For the study at large: Patients received oral tofacitinib, 5 to 10 mg twice daily, for moderate-to-severe alopecia areata.

Remarks on this clone: Antigen: not known.

The authors extracted RNA and reverse transcribed it into cDNA as the sequencing template. The table came from immunoSEQ multiplex PCR; TCRdb's copy has only in-frame clones and leaves some out. Seen here are under 150,000 clones, 82% observed once, and the top ten hold approximately 25%. This CDR3 has 14 amino acids. CDR1 and CDR2 from the germline V gene are MGHRA and YSYEKL. The junction had 6 bases not matched to a gene; V was cut back by 0 bases and J by 7 bases. Treatment meaning: oral pan-JAK inhibitor, 5-10 mg twice daily. Study outcomes and limitations: Among the 100 top clones, expanded CD8+ clones, like scalp clonality, were significantly decreased by tofacitinib. Higher clonality than in normal scalp was seen in lesional scalp, especially alopecia totalis/universalis. Relative to mice, TCR sharing across patients was less clear, a difference possibly HLA-related.

This TCR was sampled from a human donor with alopecia areata. The chain links TRBV4-1 to TRBJ2-7; 7 positions match TRBD2. The specimen comprised CD8+ T cells sorted from blood, sampled at week 4, from a patient treated with tofacitinib. CDR3 in DNA: TGCGCCAGCAGCCAAGAGGGGGAGGGTTGGGAGCAGTACTTC. Its protein is CASSQEGEGWEQYF.